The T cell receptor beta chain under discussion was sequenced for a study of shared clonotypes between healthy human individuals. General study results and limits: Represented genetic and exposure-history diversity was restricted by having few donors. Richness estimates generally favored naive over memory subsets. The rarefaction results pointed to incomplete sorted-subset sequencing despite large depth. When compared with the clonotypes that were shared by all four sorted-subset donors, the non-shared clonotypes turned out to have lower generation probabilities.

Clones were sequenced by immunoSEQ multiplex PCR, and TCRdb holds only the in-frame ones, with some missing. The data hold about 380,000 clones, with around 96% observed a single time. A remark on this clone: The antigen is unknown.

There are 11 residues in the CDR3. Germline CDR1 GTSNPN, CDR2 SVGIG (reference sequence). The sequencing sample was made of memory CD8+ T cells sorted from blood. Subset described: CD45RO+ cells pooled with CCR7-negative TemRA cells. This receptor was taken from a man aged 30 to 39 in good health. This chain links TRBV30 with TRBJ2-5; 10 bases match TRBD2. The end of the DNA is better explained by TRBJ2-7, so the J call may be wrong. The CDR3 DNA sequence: TGTGCCGCTAGCGGGAGTCTCGAGCAGTACTTC. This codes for CAASGSLEQYF.